This T cell receptor (beta chain) was documented in a study of OX40 agonist ivuxolimab in advanced cancers. Turning to the study itself: Patients were dosed intravenously with ivuxolimab at 0.01 to 10 mg/kg every 2 weeks.

Points from the study as a whole: Some nonresponders likewise displayed low normalized T-cell clonal expansion.

The CDR3 spans 16 residues. In germline, CDR1 is MNHNY, CDR2 SVGAGI (reference sequence). Trimming took 6 bases from V and 0 from J, leaving 14 bases between them. This table comes from immunoSEQ multiplex PCR, and its TCRdb copy is limited to in-frame clones, with some not included. Of 45,000 or so clones in the sample, about 79% were seen once. Details on this clone: Its antigen is unknown.

The starting material was CD4+ or CD8+ T cells sorted from blood, obtained in a trial of the OX40 agonist ivuxolimab. The receptor comes from an adult with an advanced solid tumor such as melanoma, head and neck, liver or kidney cancer. V is TRBV6-6 and J is TRBJ2-2; TRBD2 is a possible D gene (6 bases). The CDR3 bases are TGTGCCAGCAGGACTTACGGGGGACCGAACACCGGGGAGCTGTTTTTT. Protein: CASRTYGGPNTGELFF.